These T cell receptor beta chains were read from a single sample in a study of T cell responses to AZD1222 COVID-19 vaccine. Using immunoSEQ multiplex PCR, the repertoire was profiled, and TCRdb retains in-frame clones only, with some absent. The sample holds about 150,000 clones, roughly 90% seen once. The material sequenced was peripheral blood, taken 28 days after the second AZD1222 dose. The source is an adult who received the AZD1222 COVID-19 vaccine. Both conserved end residues are part of each CDR3. The D gene is left open where the match is weak. Not every row has a clone size; where given, it reads once, few, many or a size class.

D gene	V gene	clone size	J gene	CDR3 DNA	CDR3 protein
TRBD1	TRBV15	NA	TRBJ2-2	TGTGCCACCAGCAGGACAGGGGACACCGGGGAGCTGTTTTTT	CATSRTGDTGELFF
NA	TRBV27	NA	TRBJ2-7	TGTGCCAGCAGTTTAAGGGGGGGCTACGAGCAGTACTTC	CASSLRGGYEQYF
TRBD1	TRBV6-2/TRBV6-3	NA	TRBJ2-3	TGTGCCAGCAGTTACTTTAAGGACAGGGCGCTGATGACAGATACGCAGTATTTT	CASSYFKDRALMTDTQYF
NA	TRBV5-1	NA	TRBJ1-5	TGCGCCAGCAGCTTGGTCGGAATGGGGGGGGATCAGCCCCAGCATTTT	CASSLVGMGGDQPQHF
NA	TRBV18	NA	TRBJ2-5	TGTGCCAGCTCACCACTGGCCTCCACAGAGACCCAGTACTTC	CASSPLASTETQYF
NA	TRBV5-6	NA	TRBJ2-5	TGTGCCAGCAGCCCGGGGGCGGACGAGACCCAGTACTTC	CASSPGADETQYF
NA	TRBV28	NA	TRBJ1-5	TGTGCCAGCTCCCGGGGGGATAGCAATCAGCCCCAGCATTTT	CASSRGDSNQPQHF
NA	TRBV18	NA	TRBJ1-1	TGTGCCAGCTCACCAAGGTCCGTCATGAACACTGAAGCTTTCTTT	CASSPRSVMNTEAFF
NA	TRBV3-1/TRBV3-2	NA	TRBJ2-5	TGTGCCAGCAGCCAAGGCAGGGGAGAGACCCAGTACTTC	CASSQGRGETQYF
TRBD2	TRBV18	NA	TRBJ2-1	TGTGCCAGCTCACCCCCTGGACTAGCAAATGAGCAGTTCTTC	CASSPPGLANEQFF
NA	TRBV2	NA	TRBJ1-6	TGTGCCAGCAGTGAAGGTTCAGGAGGCTATAATTCACCCCTCCACTTT	CASSEGSGGYNSPLHF
NA	TRBV28	NA	TRBJ2-1	TGTGCCAGCAGTTTCGGGGCAAATAGGTATGAGCAGTTCTTC	CASSFGANRYEQFF
NA	TRBV5-6	NA	TRBJ2-7	TGTGCCAGCAGCCCAATGGAGACTCCCGAGCAGTACTTC	CASSPMETPEQYF
TRBD1	TRBV4-1	NA	TRBJ2-5	TGCGCCAGCAGCCAATTTACAGGGGCCCCGGAGACCCAGTACTTC	CASSQFTGAPETQYF
TRBD1	TRBV10-3	NA	TRBJ1-2	TGTGCCATCCAGGGTGGGACAGGGCCGAGTAACTATGGCTACACCTTC	CAIQGGTGPSNYGYTF
NA	TRBV18	NA	TRBJ2-1	TGTGCCAGCTCACCGGGACCAGAGGGCAATGAGCAGTTCTTC	CASSPGPEGNEQFF
TRBD1	TRBV2	NA	TRBJ1-5	TGTGCCAGCAGTCCGGACAGGGTCGGCCAGCCCCAGCATTTT	CASSPDRVGQPQHF
TRBD1	TRBV7-2	NA	TRBJ1-4	TGTGCCAGCAGCTTACAGGGGGCCGTAAATGAAAAACTGTTTTTT	CASSLQGAVNEKLFF
TRBD1	TRBV5-6	NA	TRBJ1-1	TGTGCCAGCAGCTCCCGGGACAGGGGAAAGACGAGCACTGAAGCTTTCTTT	CASSSRDRGKTSTEAFF
NA	TRBV23-1	NA	TRBJ2-7	TGCGCCAGCAGTCAATCAAGAGACAGGAGCTCCTACGAGCAGTACTTC	CASSQSRDRSSYEQYF
NA	TRBV28	NA	TRBJ1-1	TGTGCCGTCGAGGGGTCGGGGACTGAAGCTTTCTTT	CAVEGSGTEAFF
TRBD1	TRBV19	NA	TRBJ1-2	TGTGCCAGTAGTATCGTAACAGGGGGCGCAAACTATGGCTACACCTTC	CASSIVTGGANYGYTF
NA	TRBV14	NA	TRBJ1-1	TGTGCCAGCAGCCAAGATGTAGGCCGGCTGGGTATGAACACTGAAGCTTTCTTT	CASSQDVGRLGMNTEAFF
NA	TRBV6-5	NA	TRBJ2-7	TGTGCCAGCAGTACCAGGACAACCCGTTCCTACGAGCAGTACTTC	CASSTRTTRSYEQYF
TRBD1	TRBV14	NA	TRBJ1-6	TGTGCCAGCAGTCCCGGGACAGGGTCACATTCACCCCTCCACTTT	CASSPGTGSHSPLHF
TRBD1	TRBV6-4	NA	TRBJ2-5	TGTGCCAGCAGTGCCGGGACAGGGGGTACAGAGACCCAGTACTTC	CASSAGTGGTETQYF
TRBD2	TRBV9	NA	TRBJ2-2	TGTGCCAGCAGCGTAGACCTAGCGGGAGGGGGCGGGGAGCTGTTTTTT	CASSVDLAGGGGELFF
NA	TRBV15	NA	TRBJ1-1	TGTGCCACCAGCAGAGGCACTGAAGCTTTCTTT	CATSRGTEAFF
TRBD1	TRBV7-2	NA	TRBJ1-2	TGTGCCAGCAGCTTAGCTCGTCGGGGACAGGGGGCGCCCGGCTACACCTTC	CASSLARRGQGAPGYTF
NA	TRBV9	NA	TRBJ2-7	TGTGCCAGCAGCCCTCACAGGATTCCCTACGAGCAGTACTTC	CASSPHRIPYEQYF
NA	TRBV2	NA	TRBJ2-7	TGTGCCAGCAGTGAAAAGGGGGGGAAATCCTACGAGCAGTACTTC	CASSEKGGKSYEQYF
TRBD2	TRBV28	NA	TRBJ2-7	TGTGCCAGCAGTATGACTAGCAACCTCTACGAGCAGTACTTC	CASSMTSNLYEQYF
TRBD1	TRBV12-3/TRBV12-4	NA	TRBJ2-7	TGTGCCAGCAGACCCGGGACAGAGTACGAGCAGTACTTC	CASRPGTEYEQYF
TRBD1	TRBV15	NA	TRBJ2-7	TGTGCCACCAGCAGAGGGGTGGGGGACAGGGGATTTTTCTACGAGCAGTACTTC	CATSRGVGDRGFFYEQYF
NA	TRBV7-8	once	TRBJ1-5	TGTGCCAGCAGCTCCAGAGATACAGGGTTCGTGAGCAATCAGCCCCAGCATTTT	CASSSRDTGFVSNQPQHF
TRBD2	TRBV6-6	NA	TRBJ2-1	TGTGCCAGCAGCCCCATAGCGGGCTCCTACAATGAGCAGTTCTTC	CASSPIAGSYNEQFF
NA	TRBV14	once	TRBJ1-6	TGTGCCAGCAGCCAAGTCGGGCGGGGAGACTCACCCCTCCACTTT	CASSQVGRGDSPLHF
TRBD2	TRBV24-1	NA	TRBJ2-5	TGTGCCACCAGTGAATCTAGCGGGGCTCAAGAGACCCAGTACTTC	CATSESSGAQETQYF
NA	TRBV2	NA	TRBJ1-4	TGTGCCAGCAGTGAGGGCAGGAGTAATGAAAAACTGTTTTTT	CASSEGRSNEKLFF
TRBD1	TRBV4-3	NA	TRBJ2-7	TGCGCCAGCAGCCATGGGACAGGGGCCTACGAGCAGTACTTC	CASSHGTGAYEQYF
NA	TRBV6-6	once	TRBJ1-2	TGTGCCAGCACCTCTTCGACGGGGAACTATGGCTACACCTTC	CASTSSTGNYGYTF
NA	TRBV13	NA	TRBJ1-1	TGTGCCAGCAGCTTAGTAACCCGGGGTAGGAACACTGAAGCTTTCTTT	CASSLVTRGRNTEAFF
NA	TRBV9	NA	TRBJ1-6	TGTGCCAGCAGCCTCAGCGGAGAAATAATTCAACCCCTCCACTTT	CASSLSGEIIQPLHF
NA	TRBV7-3	NA	TRBJ1-3	TGTGCCAGCAGCTTTACACCGTTTCGTAGCTCTGGAAACACCATATATTTT	CASSFTPFRSSGNTIYF
NA	TRBV7-8	NA	TRBJ2-7	TGTGCCAGCAGCCGGCGACTGACCAGCCACGAGCAGTACTTC	CASSRRLTSHEQYF
TRBD1	TRBV9	NA	TRBJ1-3	TGTGCCAGCAGCGTATCGACAGGGATTTATCCTGGAAACACCATATATTTT	CASSVSTGIYPGNTIYF
TRBD2	TRBV12-3/TRBV12-4	NA	TRBJ2-5	TGTGCCAGCGCCGTAGCGGGGGAGACCCAGTACTTC	CASAVAGETQYF
NA	TRBV11-2	NA	TRBJ1-2	TGTGCCAGCAGCTTAGGCACATATGGCTACACCTTC	CASSLGTYGYTF
TRBD1	TRBV28	once	TRBJ1-2	TGTGCCATCCAGGACAGGAACTATGGCTACACCTTC	CAIQDRNYGYTF
TRBD2	TRBV28	NA	TRBJ2-7	TGTGCCAGCAGTCTGGGACTAGCGGGAAGTTACTCCTACGAGCAGTACTTC	CASSLGLAGSYSYEQYF
TRBD2	TRBV6-6	NA	TRBJ2-7	TGTGCCAGCAGTTACTCATCTAGCGGGACAAACTACGAGCAGTACTTC	CASSYSSSGTNYEQYF
TRBD1	TRBV27	NA	TRBJ1-1	TGTGCCAGCAGTTTATCGACAGGGGTGAACACTGAAGCTTTCTTT	CASSLSTGVNTEAFF
TRBD1	TRBV19	NA	TRBJ1-6	TGTGCCAGTAGTATAACGACAGGGATGGCTTCACCCCTCCACTTT	CASSITTGMASPLHF